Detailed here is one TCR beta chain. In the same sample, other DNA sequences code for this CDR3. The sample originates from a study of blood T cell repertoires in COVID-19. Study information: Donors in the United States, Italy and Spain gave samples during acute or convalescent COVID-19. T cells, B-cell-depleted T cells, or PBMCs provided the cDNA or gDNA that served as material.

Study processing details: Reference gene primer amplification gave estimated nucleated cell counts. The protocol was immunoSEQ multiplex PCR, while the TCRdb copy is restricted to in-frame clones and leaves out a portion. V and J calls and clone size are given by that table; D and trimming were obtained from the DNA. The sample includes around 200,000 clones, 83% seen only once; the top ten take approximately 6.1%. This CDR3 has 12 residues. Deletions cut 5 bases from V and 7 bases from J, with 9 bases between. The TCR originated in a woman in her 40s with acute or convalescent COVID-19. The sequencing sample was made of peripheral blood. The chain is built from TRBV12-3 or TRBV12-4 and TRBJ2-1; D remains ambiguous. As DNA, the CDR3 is TGTGCCAGCAGTCCGACATCAAATGAGCAGTTCTTC. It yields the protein CASSPTSNEQFF.